This T cell receptor beta chain originates from a study of a mutant IDH1 vaccine in newly diagnosed glioma. With respect to this clone: As yet, its antigen is unknown.

The repertoire was sequenced with immunoSEQ multiplex PCR; TCRdb's copy has only in-frame clones and lacks some. This sample has fewer than 75,000 clones, with approximately 88% found just once. General study results and limits: Variations in leading peripheral T cell clonotypes appeared to have no connection with pseudoprogression.

Time point defined: week 11, during vaccination. A single vaccine dose contained 300 ug of mutant IDH1 20-mer peptide, and topical imiquimod was used with it. The CDR3 totals 15 residues. From germline, CDR1 is GTSNPN and CDR2 SVGIG (reference sequence). With 2 bases removed from V and 6 bases from J, the gap between germline ends came to 17 bases. This receptor was taken from a woman aged 45-60 years with glioma. The sample here was PBMCs, taken from a glioma patient whose treatment included an IDH1 peptide vaccine. The V call is TRBV30, the J call TRBJ2-1, with unresolved D. CDR3 sequence reads: CAWSRALTGGNEQFF. The CDR3 DNA follows: TGTGCCTGGAGTCGGGCACTTACGGGCGGCAATGAGCAGTTCTTC.